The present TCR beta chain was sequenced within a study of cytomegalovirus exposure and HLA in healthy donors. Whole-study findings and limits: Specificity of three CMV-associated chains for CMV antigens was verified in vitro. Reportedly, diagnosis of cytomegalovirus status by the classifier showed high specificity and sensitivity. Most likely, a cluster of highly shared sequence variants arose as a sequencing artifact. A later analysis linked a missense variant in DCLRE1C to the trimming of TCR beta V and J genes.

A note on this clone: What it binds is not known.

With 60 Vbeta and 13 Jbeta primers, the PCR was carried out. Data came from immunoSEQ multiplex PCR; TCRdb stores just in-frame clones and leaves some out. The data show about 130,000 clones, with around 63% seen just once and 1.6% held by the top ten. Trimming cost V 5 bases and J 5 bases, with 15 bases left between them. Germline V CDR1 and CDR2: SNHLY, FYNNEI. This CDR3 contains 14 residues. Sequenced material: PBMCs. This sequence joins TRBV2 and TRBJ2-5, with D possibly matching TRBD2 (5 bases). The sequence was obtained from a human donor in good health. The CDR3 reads CASSPTGLGETQYF. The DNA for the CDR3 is TGTGCCAGCAGTCCAACGGGGTTAGGGGAGACCCAGTACTTC.